This T cell receptor beta chain was recorded in a study of T cell changes during pregnancy in multiple sclerosis. Assay used: immunoSEQ multiplex PCR; TCRdb lists only in-frame clones, some missing. Among about 61,000 clones listed, about nine tenths were seen once. This CDR3 has 16 residues. Germline assignment: CDR1 SGHTA and CDR2 FQGTGA. Germline trimming cut 5 bases from V and 4 bases from J; bases unmatched to any gene: 13. Specimen: peripheral blood, collected in the first trimester of pregnancy. The chain employs TRBV7-3 and TRBJ1-2; 7 bases map to TRBD1. This TCR was sampled from a female donor in good health, enrolled as a control in a pregnancy study. CDR3 in DNA: TGTGCCAGCAGCCCAGGGGGGAAGGGACAGTTCTATGGCTACACCTTC. Protein sequence: CASSPGGKGQFYGYTF.